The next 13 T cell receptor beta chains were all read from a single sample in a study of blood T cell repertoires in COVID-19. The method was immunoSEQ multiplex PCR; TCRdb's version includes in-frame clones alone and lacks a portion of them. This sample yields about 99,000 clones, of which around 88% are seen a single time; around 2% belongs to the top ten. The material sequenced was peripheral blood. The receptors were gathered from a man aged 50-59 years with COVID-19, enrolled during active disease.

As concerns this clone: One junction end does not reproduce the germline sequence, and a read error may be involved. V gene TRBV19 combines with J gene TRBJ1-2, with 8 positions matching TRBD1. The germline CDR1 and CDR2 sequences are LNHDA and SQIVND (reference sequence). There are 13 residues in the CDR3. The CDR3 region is CASSTSTEDRECF. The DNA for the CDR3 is TGTGCCAGTAGTACCTCCACCGAGGACAGGGAATGTTTC.

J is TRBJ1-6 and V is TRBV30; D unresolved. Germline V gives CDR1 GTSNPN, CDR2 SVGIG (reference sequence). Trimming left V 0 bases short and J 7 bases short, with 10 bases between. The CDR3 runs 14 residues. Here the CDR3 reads CAWSVDLGNSPLHF. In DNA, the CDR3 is TGTGCCTGGAGTGTCGACTTAGGAAATTCACCCCTCCACTTT.

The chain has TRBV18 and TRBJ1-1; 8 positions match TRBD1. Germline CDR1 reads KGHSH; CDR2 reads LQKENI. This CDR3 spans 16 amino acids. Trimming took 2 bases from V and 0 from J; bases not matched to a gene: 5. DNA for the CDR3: TGTGCCAGCTCACCAACCTGGACAGGGATGAACACTGAAGCTTTCTTT. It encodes CASSPTWTGMNTEAFF.

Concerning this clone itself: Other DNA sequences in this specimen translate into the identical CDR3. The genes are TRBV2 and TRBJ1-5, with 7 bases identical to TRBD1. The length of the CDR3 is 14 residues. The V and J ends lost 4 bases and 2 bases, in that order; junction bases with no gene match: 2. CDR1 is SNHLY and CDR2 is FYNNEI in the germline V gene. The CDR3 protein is CASSGQGRNQPQHF. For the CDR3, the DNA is TGTGCCAGCAGTGGACAGGGTCGCAATCAGCCCCAGCATTTT.

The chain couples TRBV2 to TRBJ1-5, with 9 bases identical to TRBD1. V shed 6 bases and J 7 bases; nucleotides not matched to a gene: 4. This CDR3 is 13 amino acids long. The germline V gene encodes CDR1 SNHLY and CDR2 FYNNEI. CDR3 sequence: CASRTGGRQPQHF. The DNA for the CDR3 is TGTGCCAGCAGAACAGGGGGCCGGCAGCCCCAGCATTTT.

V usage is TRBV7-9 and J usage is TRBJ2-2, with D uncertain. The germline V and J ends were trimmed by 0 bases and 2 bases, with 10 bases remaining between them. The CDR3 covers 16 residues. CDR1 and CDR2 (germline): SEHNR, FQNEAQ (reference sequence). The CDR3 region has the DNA TGTGCCAGCAGCTTAGCGCCCTGGCAAAACACCGGGGAGCTGTTTTTT. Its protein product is CASSLAPWQNTGELFF.

CDR3 in DNA: TGTGCCTGGAGTACCTCCGGGACAGGGACTGGAAACACCATATATTTT. Translating it yields CAWSTSGTGTGNTIYF. V and J are TRBV30 and TRBJ1-3; 9 bases are a match to TRBD1. The CDR3 contains 16 residues. V dropped 2 bases and J dropped 2; count of bases not matched to a gene: 7. CDR1 GTSNPN and CDR2 SVGIG come from the germline V gene (reference sequence).

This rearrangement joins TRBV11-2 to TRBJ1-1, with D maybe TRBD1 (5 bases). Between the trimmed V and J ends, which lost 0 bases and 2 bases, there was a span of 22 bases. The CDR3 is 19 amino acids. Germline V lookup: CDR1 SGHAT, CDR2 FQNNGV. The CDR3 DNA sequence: TGTGCCAGCAGCTTAGATCTTTATGGGATGGGACTGCGTAACACTGAAGCTTTCTTT. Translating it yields CASSLDLYGMGLRNTEAFF.

The CDR3 here is CASSQEVGGGKNIQYF. DNA of the CDR3: TGCGCCAGCAGCCAAGAGGTTGGGGGCGGCAAAAACATTCAGTACTTC. The genes are TRBV4-1 and TRBJ2-4; D perhaps matches TRBD1 (6 bases). This CDR3 has 16 residues. Germline V gene data show CDR1 as MGHRA and CDR2 as YSYEKL. Trimming removed 0 bases from V and 3 bases from J, with 12 bases in between.

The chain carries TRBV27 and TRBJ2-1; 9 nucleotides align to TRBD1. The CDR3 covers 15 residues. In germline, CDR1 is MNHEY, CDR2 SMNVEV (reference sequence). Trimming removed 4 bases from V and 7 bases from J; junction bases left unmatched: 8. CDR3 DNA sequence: TGTGCCAGCAGTTCCGGGACAGGGAGGTATAATGAGCAGTTCTTC. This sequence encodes CASSSGTGRYNEQFF.

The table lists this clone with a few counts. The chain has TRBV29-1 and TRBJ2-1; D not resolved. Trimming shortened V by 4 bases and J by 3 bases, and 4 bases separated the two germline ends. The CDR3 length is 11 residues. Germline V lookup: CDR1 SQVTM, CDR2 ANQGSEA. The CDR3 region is CSVVIYNEQFF. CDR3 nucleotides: TGCAGCGTTGTAATCTACAATGAGCAGTTCTTC.

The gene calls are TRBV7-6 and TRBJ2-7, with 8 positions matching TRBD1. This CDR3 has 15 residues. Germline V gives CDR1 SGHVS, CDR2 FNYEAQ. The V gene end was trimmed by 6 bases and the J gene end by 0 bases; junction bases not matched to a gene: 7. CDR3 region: CASSSRTGFSYEQYF. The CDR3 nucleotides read TGTGCCAGCAGTTCTAGGACAGGGTTCTCCTACGAGCAGTACTTC.

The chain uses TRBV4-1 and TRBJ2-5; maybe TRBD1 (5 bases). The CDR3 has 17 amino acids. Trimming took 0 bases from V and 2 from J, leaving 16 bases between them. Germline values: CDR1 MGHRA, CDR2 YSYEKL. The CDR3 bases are TGCGCCAGCAGCCAAGATAGGGGTTCGGACCCGCAAGAGACCCAGTACTTC. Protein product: CASSQDRGSDPQETQYF.